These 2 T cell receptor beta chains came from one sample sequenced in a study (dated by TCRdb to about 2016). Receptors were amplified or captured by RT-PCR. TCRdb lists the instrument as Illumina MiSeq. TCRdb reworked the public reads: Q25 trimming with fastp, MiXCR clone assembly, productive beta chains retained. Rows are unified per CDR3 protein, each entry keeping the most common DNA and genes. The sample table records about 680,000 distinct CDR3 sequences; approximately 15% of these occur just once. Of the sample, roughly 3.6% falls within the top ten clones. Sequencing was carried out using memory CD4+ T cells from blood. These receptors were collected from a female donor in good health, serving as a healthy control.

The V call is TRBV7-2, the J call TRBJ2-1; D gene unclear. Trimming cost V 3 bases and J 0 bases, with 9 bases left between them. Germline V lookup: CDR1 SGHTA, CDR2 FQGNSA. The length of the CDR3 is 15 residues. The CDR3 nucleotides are TGTGCCAGCAGCTTGGGTGTCCCCTCCTACAATGAGCAGTTCTTC. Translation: CASSLGVPSYNEQFF.

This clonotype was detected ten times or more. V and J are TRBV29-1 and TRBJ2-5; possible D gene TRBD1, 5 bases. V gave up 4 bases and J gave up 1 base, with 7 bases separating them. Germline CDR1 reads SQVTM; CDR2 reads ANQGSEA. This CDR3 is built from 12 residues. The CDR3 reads CSVGQGQETQYF. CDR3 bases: TGCAGCGTTGGTCAGGGCCAAGAGACCCAGTACTTC.